The 9 T cell receptor beta chains presented below share a single source sample, sequenced in a study of cytomegalovirus exposure and HLA in healthy donors. TCRdb keeps only in-frame clones here, not all; method: immunoSEQ multiplex PCR. This table holds 160,000 or so clones, 86% found once. Material: PBMCs. Receptor source: a man younger than 35 in good health and CMV-seropositive.

This clone occurred once. The chain couples TRBV5-6 to TRBJ1-2, with D uncertain. Trimming took 0 bases from V and 8 from J, leaving 11 bases between them. This CDR3 has 13 residues. CDR1 and CDR2 from the germline V gene are SGHDT and YYEEEE. The CDR3, as DNA: TGTGCCAGCAGCTTGGGGGCGGGCTTCGGCTACACCTTC. The encoded protein is CASSLGAGFGYTF.

V usage is TRBV5-6 and J usage is TRBJ2-7; D might be TRBD1 (7 bases). The CDR3 consists of 14 residues. V was cut by 4 bases and J by 2 bases, with 13 bases left in between. From germline, CDR1 is SGHDT and CDR2 YYEEEE. The CDR3 DNA is TGTGCCAGCAGCCCAGGCAGGGGGGCCTACGAGCAGTACTTC. As protein: CASSPGRGAYEQYF.

V usage is TRBV5-1 and J usage is TRBJ2-3; D call uncertain. V was shortened by 3 bases and J by 6 bases, with 14 bases between the two germline ends. The CDR3 is made up of 14 amino acids. Germline V lookup: CDR1 SGHRS, CDR2 YFSETQ. The CDR3 sequence is CASSSLGPEDTQYF. CDR3 DNA sequence: TGCGCCAGCAGCTCACTTGGGCCCGAGGATACGCAGTATTTT.

V is TRBV5-1 and J is TRBJ2-1; 13 nucleotides agree with TRBD2. Germline V gene data show CDR1 as SGHRS and CDR2 as YFSETQ. V lost 4 bases and J lost 7; bases outside the gene matches: 8. The CDR3 covers 16 residues. DNA for the CDR3: TGCGCCAGCAGCGACCGACTAGCGGGGGGAAATAATGAGCAGTTCTTC. This translates into CASSDRLAGGNNEQFF.

The chain employs TRBV11-2 and TRBJ1-2, with 7 bases lining up with TRBD1. The CDR3 covers 15 residues. The V gene's germline CDR1 is SGHAT and CDR2 FQNNGV. J lost 6 bases, V lost 2 bases, and 9 bases had no gene match. Here the CDR3 DNA reads TGTGCCAGCAGCTTATCGTCGGCAGGGGGTAATGGCTACACCTTC. It translates to CASSLSSAGGNGYTF.

This clone occurred many times. This chain connects TRBV25-1 to TRBJ2-2; 7 positions match TRBD1. V trimming: 5 bases; J trimming: 3 bases; junction bases outside the gene matches: 6. The length of the CDR3 is 15 residues. Germline CDR1 is MGHDK and CDR2 is SYGVNS. Written as DNA, the CDR3 is TGTGCCAGCAGTACCGGGACAGAGGACACCGGGGAGCTGTTTTTT. Translation: CASSTGTEDTGELFF. Drawing the rest from reference TRBV25-1 and TRBJ2-2, the complete variable domain is EADIYQTPRYLVIGTGKKITLECSQTMGHDKMYWYQQDPGMELHLIHYSYGVNSTEKGDLSSESTVSRIRTEHFPLTLESARPSHTSQYLCASSTGTEDTGELFFGEGSRLTVL.

The J gene is TRBJ2-7, the V gene TRBV6-5, with 10 bases identical to TRBD1. The junction had 4 bases not matched to a gene; V was cut back by 6 bases and J by 2 bases. This CDR3 has 14 amino acids. Germline CDR1 and CDR2: MNHEY and SVGAGI. In DNA form, the CDR3 reads TGTGCCAGCAGCCTGGACAGGGGGACCTACGAGCAGTACTTC. Protein: CASSLDRGTYEQYF.

The chain uses TRBV7-2 and TRBJ2-3; D is possibly TRBD2 (6 bases). The CDR3 loop spans 16 amino acids. The germline CDR1 and CDR2 sequences are SGHTA and FQGNSA. Trimming cost V 5 bases and J 2 bases, with 17 bases left between them. In nucleotides, the CDR3 is TGTGCCAGCAGCCGTGGGGTGGCGGGAACCACAGATACGCAGTATTTT. It specifies CASSRGVAGTTDTQYF.

The rearrangement links TRBV13 to TRBJ2-3; TRBD2 aligns across 12 bases. Trimming at V came to 5 bases and at J to 2 bases, leaving 5 bases not matched to a gene. In germline, CDR1 is PRHDT, CDR2 FYEKMQ (reference sequence). CDR3 length: 16 residues. The CDR3 reads CASSLGLAGNTDTQYF. As DNA, the CDR3 is TGTGCCAGCAGCCTCGGACTAGCGGGGAACACAGATACGCAGTATTTT.